These 2 T cell receptor beta chains came from one sample sequenced in a study of T cells after yellow fever vaccination. TCRdb ran MiXCR on the 5' RACE reads and lists one entry per CDR3 protein. The sample consists of approximately 300,000 distinct CDR3 sequences, 10% to 15% of them appearing once. The sample in question was CD4+ T cells sorted from PBMCs, obtained 45 days after the yellow fever booster vaccination. Source of these receptors: a man aged 25-45 years who received the YFV17D yellow fever vaccine.

In its sample, this clonotype was seen a few times. The chain links TRBV7-2 to TRBJ2-2; no clear D. The V gene's germline CDR1 is SGHTA and CDR2 FQGNSA. V dropped 8 bases and J dropped 2 bases, with 9 bases sitting between them. This CDR3 is 13 amino acids long. The CDR3 sequence: CASGHTNTGELFF. CDR3 bases: TGTGCCAGCGGTCACACAAACACCGGGGAGCTGTTTTTT.

In this sample, this clonotype turned up a few times. J is TRBJ2-7 and V is TRBV25-1; D might be TRBD1 (5 bases). Germline V lookup: CDR1 MGHDK, CDR2 SYGVNS. The CDR3 length is 14 residues. Between the trimmed V and J ends, which lost 1 base and 0 bases, there was a span of 7 bases. The CDR3 coding sequence is TGTGCCAGCAGTGAATCCCAGGGCTCCTACGAGCAGTACTTC. Protein sequence: CASSESQGSYEQYF.